This TCR beta chain was found in a study of blood T cells in healthy people across ages. General study points: Roughly linear age-related decline in beta diversity appeared, significant by age 40. More naive CD4+ cells and higher diversity were found in long-lived than in aged donors.

The second PCR ran roughly 6 to 11 cycles with a sample-barcoded 5' primer and J-beta primers. Each cDNA molecule, via a template-switch adaptor with 12 random nucleotides, was tagged. TCRdb processed the 5' RACE reads anew with MiXCR; each CDR3 protein has one entry. Of approximately 800,000 distinct CDR3 sequences listed, about 45% are singletons. A remark on this clonotype: The antigen is not known.

The TCR sequence derives from a man older than 75 in good health. Sequencing used blood.

This chain's CDR3 is CASSFNRDSYEQYF. CDR3 DNA sequence: TGTGCCAGCAGCTTTAACAGGGACTCCTACGAGCAGTACTTC. V is TRBV7-2 and J is TRBJ2-1; D may be TRBD1 (6 bases). The J call may be incorrect, as the DNA end agrees better with TRBJ2-7. Germline values: CDR1 SGHTA, CDR2 FQGNSA. The CDR3 runs 14 residues.